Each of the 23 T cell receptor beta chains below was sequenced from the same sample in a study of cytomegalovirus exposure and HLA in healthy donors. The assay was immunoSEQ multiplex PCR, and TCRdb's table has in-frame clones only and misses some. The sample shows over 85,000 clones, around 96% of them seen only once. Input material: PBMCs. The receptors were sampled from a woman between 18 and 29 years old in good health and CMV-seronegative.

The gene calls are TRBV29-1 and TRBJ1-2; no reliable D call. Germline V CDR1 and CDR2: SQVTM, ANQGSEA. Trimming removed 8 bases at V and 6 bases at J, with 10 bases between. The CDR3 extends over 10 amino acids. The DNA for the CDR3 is TGCAGCCTCGGAGAGGATGGCTACACCTTC. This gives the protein CSLGEDGYTF.

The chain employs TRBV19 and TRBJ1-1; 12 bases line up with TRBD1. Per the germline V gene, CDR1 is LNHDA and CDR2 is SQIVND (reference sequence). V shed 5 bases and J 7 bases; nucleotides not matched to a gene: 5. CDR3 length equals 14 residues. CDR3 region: CASSAGQGAGEAFF. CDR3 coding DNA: TGTGCCAGTAGTGCGGGACAGGGGGCAGGTGAAGCTTTCTTT. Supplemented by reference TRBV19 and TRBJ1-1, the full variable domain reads DGGITQSPKYLFRKEGQNVTLSCEQNLNHDAMYWYRQDPGQGLRLIYYSQIVNDFQKGDIAEGYSVSREKKESFPLTVTSAQKNPTAFYLCASSAGQGAGEAFFGQGTRLTVV.

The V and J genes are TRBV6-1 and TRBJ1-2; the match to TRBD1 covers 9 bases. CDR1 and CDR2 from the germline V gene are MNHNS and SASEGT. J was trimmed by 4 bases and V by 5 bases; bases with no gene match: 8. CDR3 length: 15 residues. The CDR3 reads CASSQDLGQGYGYTF. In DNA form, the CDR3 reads TGTGCCAGCAGTCAAGACCTGGGACAGGGCTATGGCTACACCTTC.

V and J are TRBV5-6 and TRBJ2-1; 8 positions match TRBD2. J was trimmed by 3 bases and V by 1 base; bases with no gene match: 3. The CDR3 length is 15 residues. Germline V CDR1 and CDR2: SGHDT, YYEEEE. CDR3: CASSLFSGIYNEQFF. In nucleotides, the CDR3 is TGTGCCAGCAGCTTGTTTAGCGGGATCTACAATGAGCAGTTCTTC. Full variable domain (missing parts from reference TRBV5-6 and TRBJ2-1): DAGVTQSPTHLIKTRGQQVTLRCSPKSGHDTVSWYQQALGQGPQFIFQYYEEEERQRGNFPDRFSGHQFPNYSSELNVNALLLGDSALYLCASSLFSGIYNEQFFGPGTRLTVL.

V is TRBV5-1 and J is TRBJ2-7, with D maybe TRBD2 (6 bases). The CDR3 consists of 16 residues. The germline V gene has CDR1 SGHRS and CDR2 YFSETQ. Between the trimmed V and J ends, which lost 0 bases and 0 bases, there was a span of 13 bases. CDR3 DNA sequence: TGCGCCAGCAGCTTGGTAGGTGGGGGGAGCTCCTACGAGCAGTACTTC. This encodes CASSLVGGGSSYEQYF.

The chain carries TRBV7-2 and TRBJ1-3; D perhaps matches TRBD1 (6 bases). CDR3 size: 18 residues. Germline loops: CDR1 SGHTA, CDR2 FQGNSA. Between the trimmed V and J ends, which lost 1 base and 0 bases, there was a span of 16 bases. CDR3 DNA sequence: TGTGCCAGCAGCTTAGGGGGGGGGCGAGACCGCTCTGGAAACACCATATATTTT. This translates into CASSLGGGRDRSGNTIYF.

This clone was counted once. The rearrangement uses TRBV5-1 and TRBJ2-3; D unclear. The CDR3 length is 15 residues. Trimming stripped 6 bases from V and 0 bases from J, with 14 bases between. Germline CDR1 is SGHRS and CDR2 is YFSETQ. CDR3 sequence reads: CASNSGQASTDTQYF. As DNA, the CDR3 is TGCGCCAGCAACTCTGGGCAGGCGAGCACAGATACGCAGTATTTT. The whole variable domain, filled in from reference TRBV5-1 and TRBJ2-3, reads KAGVTQTPRYLIKTRGQQVTLSCSPISGHRSVSWYQQTPGQGLQFLFEYFSETQRNKGNFPGRFSGRQFSNSRSEMNVSTLELGDSALYLCASNSGQASTDTQYFGPGTRLTVL.

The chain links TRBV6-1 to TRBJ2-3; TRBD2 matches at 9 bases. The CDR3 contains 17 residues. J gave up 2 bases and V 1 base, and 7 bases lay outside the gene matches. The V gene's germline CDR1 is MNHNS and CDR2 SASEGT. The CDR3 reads CASSEELAGTSTDTQYF. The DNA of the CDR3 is TGTGCCAGCAGTGAAGAGCTAGCGGGGACGTCCACAGATACGCAGTATTTT.

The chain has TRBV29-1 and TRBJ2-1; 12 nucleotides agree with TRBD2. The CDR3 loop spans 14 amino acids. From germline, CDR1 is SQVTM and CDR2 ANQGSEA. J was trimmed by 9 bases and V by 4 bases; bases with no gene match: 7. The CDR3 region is CSVGPPSGGGEQFF. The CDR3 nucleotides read TGCAGCGTTGGCCCGCCTAGCGGGGGGGGTGAGCAGTTCTTC.

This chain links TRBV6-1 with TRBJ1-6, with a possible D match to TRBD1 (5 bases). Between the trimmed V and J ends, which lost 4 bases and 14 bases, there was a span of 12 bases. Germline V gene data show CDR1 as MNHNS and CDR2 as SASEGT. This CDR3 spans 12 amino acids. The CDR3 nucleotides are TGTGCCAGCAGTGCCGACAGAATCACCCTCCACTTT. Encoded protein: CASSADRITLHF.

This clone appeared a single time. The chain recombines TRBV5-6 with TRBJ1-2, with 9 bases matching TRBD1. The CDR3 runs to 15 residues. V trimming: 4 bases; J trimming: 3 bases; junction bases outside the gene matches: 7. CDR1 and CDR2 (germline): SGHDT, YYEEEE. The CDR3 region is CASSPWTGEYYGYTF. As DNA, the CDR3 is TGTGCCAGCAGCCCTTGGACAGGGGAATACTATGGCTACACCTTC.

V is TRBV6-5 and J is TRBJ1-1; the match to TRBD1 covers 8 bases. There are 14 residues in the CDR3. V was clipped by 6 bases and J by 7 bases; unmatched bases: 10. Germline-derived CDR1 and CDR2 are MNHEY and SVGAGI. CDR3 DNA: TGTGCCAGCAGCTCTACCGACAGGGGCGTTGAAGCTTTCTTT. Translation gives CASSSTDRGVEAFF.

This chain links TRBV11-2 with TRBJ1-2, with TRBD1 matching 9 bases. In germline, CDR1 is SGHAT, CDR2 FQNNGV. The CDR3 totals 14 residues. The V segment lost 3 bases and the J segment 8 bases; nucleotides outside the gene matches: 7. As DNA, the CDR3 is TGTGCCAGCAGCTTTTTACAGGGGGCCAAGGGCTACACCTTC. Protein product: CASSFLQGAKGYTF.

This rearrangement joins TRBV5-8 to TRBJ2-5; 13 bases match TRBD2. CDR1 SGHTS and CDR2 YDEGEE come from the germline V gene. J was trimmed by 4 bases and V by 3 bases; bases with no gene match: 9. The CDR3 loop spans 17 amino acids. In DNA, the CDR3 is TGTGCCAGCAGCTACACCGGGACTAGCGGGAAACCAGAGACCCAGTACTTC. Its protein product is CASSYTGTSGKPETQYF. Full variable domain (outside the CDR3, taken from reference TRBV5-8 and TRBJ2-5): EAGVTQSPTHLIKTRGQQATLRCSPISGHTSVYWYQQALGLGLQFLLWYDEGEERNRGNFPPRFSGRQFPNYSSELNVNALELEDSALYLCASSYTGTSGKPETQYFGPGTRLLVL.

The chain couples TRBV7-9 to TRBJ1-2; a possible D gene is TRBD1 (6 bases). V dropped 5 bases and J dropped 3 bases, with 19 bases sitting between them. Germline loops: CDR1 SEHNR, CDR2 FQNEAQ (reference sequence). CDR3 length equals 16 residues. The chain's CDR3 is CASSPLRGRGDYGYTF. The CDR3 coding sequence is TGTGCCAGCAGCCCGCTTCGGGGCAGGGGAGACTATGGCTACACCTTC.

The CDR3 DNA is TGCGCCAGCAGCTTAGGACTCACTAGCACAGATACGCAGTATTTT. This translates into CASSLGLTSTDTQYF. The genes are TRBV5-1 and TRBJ2-3; TRBD2 is a possible D gene (5 bases). Germline V gene data show CDR1 as SGHRS and CDR2 as YFSETQ. Trimming stripped 2 bases from V and 0 bases from J, with 10 bases between. There are 15 residues in the CDR3.

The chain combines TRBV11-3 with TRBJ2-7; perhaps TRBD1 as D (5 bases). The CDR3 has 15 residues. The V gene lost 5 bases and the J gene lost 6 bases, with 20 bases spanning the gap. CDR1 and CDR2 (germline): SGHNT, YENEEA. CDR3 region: CASSPVAAGASEQYF. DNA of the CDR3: TGTGCCAGCAGCCCTGTTGCTGCTGGGGCGAGCGAGCAGTACTTC.

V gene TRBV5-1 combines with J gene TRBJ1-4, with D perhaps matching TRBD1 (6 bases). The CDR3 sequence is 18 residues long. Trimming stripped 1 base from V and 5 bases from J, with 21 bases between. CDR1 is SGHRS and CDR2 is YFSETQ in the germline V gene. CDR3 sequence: CASSLTGSLIQGNEKLFF. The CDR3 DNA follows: TGCGCCAGCAGCTTGACAGGGTCCCTTATTCAGGGCAATGAAAAACTGTTTTTT. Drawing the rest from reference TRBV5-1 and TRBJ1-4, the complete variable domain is KAGVTQTPRYLIKTRGQQVTLSCSPISGHRSVSWYQQTPGQGLQFLFEYFSETQRNKGNFPGRFSGRQFSNSRSEMNVSTLELGDSALYLCASSLTGSLIQGNEKLFFGSGTQLSVL.

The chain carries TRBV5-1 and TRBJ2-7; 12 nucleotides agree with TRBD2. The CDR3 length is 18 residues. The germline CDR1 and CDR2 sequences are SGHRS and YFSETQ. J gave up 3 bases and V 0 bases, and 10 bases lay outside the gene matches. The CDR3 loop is CASSLEPSGRDLFYEQYF. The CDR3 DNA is TGCGCCAGCAGCTTGGAGCCTAGCGGGAGGGATCTTTTCTACGAGCAGTACTTC.

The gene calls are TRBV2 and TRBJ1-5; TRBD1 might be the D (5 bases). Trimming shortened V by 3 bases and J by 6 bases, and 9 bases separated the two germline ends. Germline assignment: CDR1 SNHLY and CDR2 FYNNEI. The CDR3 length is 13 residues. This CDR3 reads CASSDRVTQPQHF. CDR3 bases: TGTGCCAGCAGTGACAGGGTCACTCAGCCCCAGCATTTT.

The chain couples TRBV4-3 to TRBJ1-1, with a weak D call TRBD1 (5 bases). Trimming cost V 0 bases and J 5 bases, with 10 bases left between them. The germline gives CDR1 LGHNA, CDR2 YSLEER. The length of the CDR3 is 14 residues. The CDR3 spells CASSQEGTFTEAFF. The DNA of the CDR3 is TGCGCCAGCAGCCAAGAAGGGACTTTTACTGAAGCTTTCTTT.

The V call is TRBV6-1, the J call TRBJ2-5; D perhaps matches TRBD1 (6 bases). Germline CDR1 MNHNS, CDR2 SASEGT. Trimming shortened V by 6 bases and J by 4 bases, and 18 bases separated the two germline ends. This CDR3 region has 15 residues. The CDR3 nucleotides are TGTGCCAGCAGGCAGGAATTGCCCAGGGGAGAGACCCAGTACTTC. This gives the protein CASRQELPRGETQYF.

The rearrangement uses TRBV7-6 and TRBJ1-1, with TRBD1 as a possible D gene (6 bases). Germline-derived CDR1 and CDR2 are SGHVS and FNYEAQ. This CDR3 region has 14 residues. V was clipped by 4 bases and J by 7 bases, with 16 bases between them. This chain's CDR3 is CASSSLGGGYEAFF. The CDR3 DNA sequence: TGTGCCAGCAGCTCTCTAGGGGGGGGTTATGAAGCTTTCTTT.